This T cell receptor (beta chain) was retrieved from a study of CXCR3-negative and CXCR3-positive naive CD8 T cells. Germline V gene sequence: CDR1 SGHAT, CDR2 FQNNGV. The CDR3 contains 17 residues. All TRB cDNA libraries came from 5' RACE performed with UMI labels. TCRdb reprocessed the 5' RACE reads; each CDR3 protein has one entry and no DNA is given. The sample holds about 43,000 distinct CDR3 sequences. This chain connects TRBV11-2 to TRBJ2-7; no DNA is available, so the TRBD2 call from TCRdb remains unchecked. The clonotype was recovered from a human donor in good health. Some clones in this sample may be carry-over from other donors' samples. Sequenced sample: memory CD8+ T cells from blood. The CDR3: CASSLTPGGLHSYEQYF. The full variable domain, in which reference TRBV11-2 and TRBJ2-7 provide the parts outside the CDR3, is EAGVAQSPRYKIIEKRQSVAFWCNPISGHATLYWYQQILGQGPKLLIQFQNNGVVDDSQLPKDRFSAERLKGVDSTLKIQPAKLEDSAVYLCASSLTPGGLHSYEQYFGPGTRLTVT.